This T cell receptor beta chain was sequenced in a study of shared clonotypes between healthy human individuals. The V gene lost 0 bases and the J gene lost 1 base, with 6 bases spanning the gap. The CDR3 covers 14 residues. Per germline, CDR1 SNHLY and CDR2 FYNNEI. This clone appeared once. Other nucleotide sequences in the sample specify the same CDR3. It was at deep level that the assay was run. Assay: immunoSEQ multiplex PCR; the TCRdb copy retains only in-frame clones and omits some. The sample holds 1.5 million to 2.5 million clones, less than 95% seen once. CD45RO-negative, CCR7-selected cells formed the naive CD8 fraction, which excluded terminally differentiated effector memory CD45RA+ cells.

Sequencing used naive CD8+ T cells sorted from blood. The receptor was isolated from a man younger than 35 in good health. The chain is built from TRBV2 and TRBJ2-5, with D tentatively TRBD1 (6 bases). This CDR3 reads CASSEADSQETQYF. The DNA for the CDR3 is TGTGCCAGCAGTGAAGCGGACAGCCAAGAGACCCAGTACTTC.